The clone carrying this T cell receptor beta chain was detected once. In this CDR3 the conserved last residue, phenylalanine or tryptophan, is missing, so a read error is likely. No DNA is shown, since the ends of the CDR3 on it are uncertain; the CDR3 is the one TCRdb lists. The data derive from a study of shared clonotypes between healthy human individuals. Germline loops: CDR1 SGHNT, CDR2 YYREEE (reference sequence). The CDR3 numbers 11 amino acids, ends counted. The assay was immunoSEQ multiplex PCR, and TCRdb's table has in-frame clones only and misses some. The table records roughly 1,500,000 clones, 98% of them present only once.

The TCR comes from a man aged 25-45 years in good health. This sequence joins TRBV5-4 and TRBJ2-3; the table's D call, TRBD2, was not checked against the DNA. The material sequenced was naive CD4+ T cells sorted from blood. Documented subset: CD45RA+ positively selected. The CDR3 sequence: CASTLLGDYEA.